This TCR beta chain was recorded in a study of cytomegalovirus exposure and HLA in healthy donors. Researchers ran the PCR with 60 Vbeta and 13 Jbeta primers. Data came from immunoSEQ multiplex PCR; TCRdb stores just in-frame clones and leaves some out. The sample lists about 130,000 clones; 75% to 90% were seen once. The V gene's germline CDR1 is SNHLY and CDR2 FYNNEI. J lost 3 bases, V lost 2 bases, and 9 bases had no gene match. CDR3 size: 17 residues. The TCR was taken from a woman aged 25 to 39 in good health and CMV-seropositive. The sample consisted of PBMCs. The rearrangement joins TRBV2 to TRBJ2-3, with 9 positions matching TRBD2. CDR3 sequence reads: CASSEMGLAGLTDTQYF. DNA for the CDR3: TGTGCCAGCAGTGAAATGGGCCTAGCGGGATTGACAGATACGCAGTATTTT. Variable domain in full (rest from reference TRBV2 and TRBJ2-3): EPEVTQTPSHQVTQMGQEVILRCVPISNHLYFYWYRQILGQKVEFLVSFYNNEISEKSEIFDDQFSVERPDGSNFTLKIRSTKLEDSAMYFCASSEMGLAGLTDTQYFGPGTRLTVL.